This TCR beta chain was identified during a study of STAT5B mutations in CD4+ large granular lymphocyte leukemia. Study information: The CDR3 'QG' motif was associated with a particular HLA allele among healthy donors.

TCRdb's copy holds only in-frame clones and misses some; the assay was immunoSEQ multiplex PCR. The sample includes 25,000 to 35,000 clones, roughly 72% seen only once; the top ten take approximately 0.29%. On this clone itself: Its antigen is currently unknown.

Germline V gene data show CDR1 as SEHNR and CDR2 as FQNEAQ (reference sequence). This CDR3 has 17 amino acids. The study, taken as a whole, reports: Patient CD4-sorted repertoires looked more clonal than healthy CD4+ repertoires, even without putative leukemic clones. Data were not HLA-matched across samples.

This TCR was recovered from a human donor in good health. Sample: CD4+ T cells from blood buffy coats. The chain has TRBV7-9 and TRBJ2-5; 13 bases are a match to TRBD2. The J call is doubtful: the DNA matches TRBJ2-7 better. The DNA of the CDR3 is TGTGCCAGCAGCATACTAGCGGGAGGGCCTTTATCCTACGAGCAGTACTTC. Translation gives CASSILAGGPLSYEQYF.